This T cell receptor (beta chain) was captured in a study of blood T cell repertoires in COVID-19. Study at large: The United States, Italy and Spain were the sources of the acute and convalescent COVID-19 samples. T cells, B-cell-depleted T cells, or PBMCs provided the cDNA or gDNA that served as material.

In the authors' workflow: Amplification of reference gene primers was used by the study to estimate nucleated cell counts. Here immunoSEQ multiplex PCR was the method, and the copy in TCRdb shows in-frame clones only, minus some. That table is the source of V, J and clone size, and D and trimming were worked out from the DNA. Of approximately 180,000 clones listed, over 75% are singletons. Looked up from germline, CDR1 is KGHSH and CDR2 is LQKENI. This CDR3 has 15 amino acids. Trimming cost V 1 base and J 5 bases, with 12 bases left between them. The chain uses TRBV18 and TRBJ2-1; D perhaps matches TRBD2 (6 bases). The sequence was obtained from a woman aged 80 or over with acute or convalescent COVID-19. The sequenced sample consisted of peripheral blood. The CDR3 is CASSPRQGGNNEQFF. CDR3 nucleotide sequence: TGTGCCAGCTCACCACGCCAGGGCGGGAACAATGAGCAGTTCTTC. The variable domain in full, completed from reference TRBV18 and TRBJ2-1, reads NAGVMQNPRHLVRRRGQEARLRCSPMKGHSHVYWYRQLPEEGLKFMVYLQKENIIDESGMPKERFSAEFPKEGPSILRIQQVVRGDSAAYFCASSPRQGGNNEQFFGPGTRLTVL.